A single sample gave rise to the 19 T cell receptor beta chains below, sequenced in a study of human T cells and chemical hapten exposure. TCRdb fed the RACE reads into MiXCR, producing one record per CDR3 protein. The sample includes tens of thousands of distinct CDR3 sequences, more than 9% of them seen just once. The time point is: patch test 2, 6 weeks after DPC sensitization. Treatment: therapeutic diphenylcyclopropenone sensitization with weekly scalp DPC. Here the sequenced sample was whole blood, taken in connection with sensitization to the hapten diphenylcyclopropenone (DPC). These receptors were obtained from a man younger than 30 with alopecia areata. Some clones in this sample may be carry-over from other donors' samples.

The chain couples TRBV6-2 or TRBV6-3 to TRBJ2-7; 8 bases match TRBD2. The CDR3 length is 19 residues. The V gene's germline CDR1 is MNHEY and CDR2 SVGEGT. Trimming cost V 0 bases and J 2 bases; bases outside gene matches: 15. CDR3 nucleotide sequence: TGTGCCAGCAGTTACTCGATCGGATTGAAGGGACTAGTTACCTACGAGCAGTACTTC. This translates into CASSYSIGLKGLVTYEQYF.

This clonotype was detected ten times or more. The chain carries TRBV7-9 and TRBJ1-3; D unclear. CDR3 length: 17 residues. In germline, CDR1 is SEHNR, CDR2 FQNEAQ (reference sequence). Trimming removed 2 bases at V and 0 bases at J, with 14 bases between. The CDR3 coding sequence is TGTGCCAGCAGCTTATTTTACTCGGGCAGCTCTGGAAACACCATATATTTT. Amino acid sequence: CASSLFYSGSSGNTIYF.

This chain uses TRBV12-3 or TRBV12-4 with TRBJ1-2, with D unresolved. V gave up 0 bases and J gave up 4 bases, with 9 bases separating them. The CDR3 loop spans 14 amino acids. CDR3 region: CASSLALGGYGYTF. The CDR3 nucleotides are TGTGCCAGCAGTTTAGCGCTGGGAGGCTATGGCTACACCTTC.

The rearrangement joins TRBV20-1 to TRBJ2-5, with 8 bases that match TRBD2. There are 14 residues in the CDR3. J gave up 3 bases and V 0 bases, and 3 bases lay outside the gene matches. Germline assignment: CDR1 DFQATT and CDR2 SNEGSKA (reference sequence). In nucleotides, the CDR3 is TGCAGTGCTAGAGAAGAACTAGCGGAAGAGACCCAGTACTTC. This codes for CSAREELAEETQYF.

This clonotype has more than one count but fewer than ten. The chain uses TRBV9 and TRBJ1-1; the D is unclear. The V gene's germline CDR1 is SGDLS and CDR2 YYNGEE. This CDR3 has 13 residues. Trimming took 7 bases from V and 6 from J, leaving 16 bases between them. The CDR3 sequence is CASGTTLGSEAFF. As DNA, the CDR3 is TGTGCCAGCGGCACAACTCTGGGGTCTGAAGCTTTCTTT.

This clonotype was found a few times. V and J are TRBV29-1 and TRBJ2-7, with no clear D. V gave up 0 bases and J gave up 2 bases, with 11 bases separating them. This CDR3 is 14 amino acids long. The germline gives CDR1 SQVTM, CDR2 ANQGSEA. CDR3 sequence: CSVEDRKRTYEQYF. Written as DNA, the CDR3 is TGCAGCGTTGAAGACAGGAAAAGAACCTACGAGCAGTACTTC.

This clonotype has just a few counts. The chain carries TRBV3-1 and TRBJ2-7; D is undetermined. Per germline, CDR1 LGHDT and CDR2 YNNKEL (reference sequence). This CDR3 is 9 amino acids long. V was pared by 8 bases and J by 5 bases, with 4 bases between. Here the CDR3 reads CASRHEQYV. The CDR3 region has the DNA TGTGCCAGCCGACACGAGCAGTACGTC.

This clonotype showed up many times. The chain links TRBV6-2 or TRBV6-3 to TRBJ1-1, with 9 nucleotides matching TRBD1. The trim removed 5 bases at V and 4 bases at J, leaving 2 bases unmatched. Germline-derived CDR1 and CDR2 are MNHEY and SVGEGT. CDR3 length: 13 amino acids. CDR3 loop: CASSNRGLTEAFF. The CDR3 region has the DNA TGTGCCAGCAGTAACAGGGGGCTCACTGAAGCTTTCTTT.

The chain joins TRBV9 to TRBJ1-1; no reliable D call. Looked up from germline, CDR1 is SGDLS and CDR2 is YYNGEE. CDR3 length: 15 amino acids. V lost 3 bases and J lost 5, with 17 bases in between. The CDR3 region is CASSGEEAGGTEAFF. CDR3 coding DNA: TGTGCCAGCAGCGGGGAGGAGGCGGGTGGAACTGAAGCTTTCTTT. Drawing the rest from reference TRBV9 and TRBJ1-1, the complete variable domain is DSGVTQTPKHLITATGQRVTLRCSPRSGDLSVYWYQQSLDQGLQFLIQYYNGEERAKGNILERFSAQQFPDLHSELNLSSLELGDSALYFCASSGEEAGGTEAFFGQGTRLTVV.

The sample holds many counts of this clonotype. The chain has TRBV7-3 and TRBJ2-1; 8 bases agree with TRBD2. Germline CDR1 reads SGHTA; CDR2 reads FQGTGA. The trim removed 3 bases at V and 10 bases at J, leaving 17 bases unmatched. The CDR3 is 17 residues long. CDR3 loop: CASSFRSRPGGPPEQFF. CDR3 DNA: TGTGCCAGCAGCTTTAGGTCTCGGCCGGGGGGGCCTCCGGAGCAGTTCTTC.

The V and J genes are TRBV18 and TRBJ1-6, with TRBD1 matching 9 bases. CDR1 is KGHSH, CDR2 LQKENI, per germline. V trimming: 5 bases; J trimming: 1 base; junction bases outside the gene matches: 12. The CDR3 sequence is 19 residues long. This CDR3 is CASSITGTGSVSYNSPLHF. The DNA for the CDR3 is TGTGCCAGCTCAATTACCGGGACAGGGAGTGTTTCCTATAATTCACCCCTCCACTTT.

The chain carries TRBV29-1 and TRBJ1-4, with 7 bases lining up with TRBD1. This CDR3 comprises 13 residues. Germline V CDR1 and CDR2: SQVTM, ANQGSEA. With V trimmed by 4 bases and J by 6 bases, 5 bases remained unmatched. The CDR3 coding sequence is TGCAGCGTTGCAATTGACAGGGATGAAAAACTGTTTTTT. The encoded protein is CSVAIDRDEKLFF.

This clonotype was seen more than once but under ten times. V gene TRBV29-1 combines with J gene TRBJ1-1; TRBD1 might be the D (5 bases). V was pared by 6 bases and J by 4 bases, with 12 bases between. The CDR3 covers 12 residues. Germline assignment: CDR1 SQVTM and CDR2 ANQGSEA. The CDR3 is CSVGREATEAFF. Written as DNA, the CDR3 is TGCAGCGTGGGCAGGGAGGCCACTGAAGCTTTCTTT.

This clonotype was picked up many times. The rearrangement joins TRBV10-2 to TRBJ1-2; D remains unclear. This CDR3 is built from 14 residues. V was cut by 8 bases and J by 0 bases, with 13 bases left in between. Germline CDR1 is WSHSY and CDR2 is SAAADI. CDR3 coding DNA: TGCGCCAGCCTAAGAGAGGGCACTAACTATGGCTACACCTTC. It is translated as CASLREGTNYGYTF.

There are a few counts of this clonotype. The V and J genes are TRBV10-3 and TRBJ2-7; D is possibly TRBD1 (6 bases). Trimming took off 4 bases at V and 3 bases at J, with 7 bases between the two ends. CDR3 length: 12 residues. Germline CDR1 ENHRY, CDR2 SYGVKD. The CDR3 reads CAISVGGYEQYF. The CDR3 DNA reads as TGTGCCATCAGTGTAGGGGGCTACGAGCAGTACTTC.

This clonotype was counted many times. V and J are TRBV11-2 and TRBJ1-5; D might be TRBD1 (5 bases). CDR3 length equals 13 residues. The germline V gene has CDR1 SGHAT and CDR2 FQNNGV. With 0 bases removed from V and 7 bases from J, the gap between germline ends came to 7 bases. CDR3 protein: CASSLDSGQPQHF. CDR3 DNA: TGTGCCAGCAGCTTAGATTCAGGGCAGCCCCAGCATTTT.

This clonotype was detected only a few times. The chain joins TRBV18 to TRBJ2-7, with D unclear. The CDR3 covers 12 residues. Germline CDR1 and CDR2: KGHSH and LQKENI. Trimming removed 5 bases from V and 0 bases from J, with 5 bases in between. The CDR3 sequence: CASSASSYEQYV. The CDR3 nucleotides are TGTGCCAGCTCAGCAAGCTCCTACGAGCAGTACGTC.

This sequence joins TRBV25-1 and TRBJ1-1; D remains ambiguous. The CDR3 consists of 11 residues. From germline, CDR1 is MGHDK and CDR2 SYGVNS. V was trimmed by 3 bases and J by 6 bases, leaving 5 bases between them. CDR3 loop: CASSEAAEAFF. The CDR3 bases are TGTGCCAGCAGTGAGGCTGCTGAAGCTTTCTTT.

The J gene is TRBJ2-5, the V gene TRBV6-2 or TRBV6-3, with TRBD1 matching 9 bases. This CDR3 comprises 19 residues. With 1 base clipped from V and 0 bases from J, the junction kept 12 bases outside the gene matches. Germline-derived CDR1 and CDR2 are MNHEY and SVGEGT. The CDR3 loop is CASSYLEALTGGNQETQYF. CDR3 bases: TGTGCCAGCAGTTACTTGGAAGCTCTGACAGGGGGGAACCAAGAGACCCAGTACTTC.